Following are 20 T cell receptor beta chains from one sample sequenced in a study of shared clonotypes between healthy human individuals. Libraries were prepared by immunoSEQ multiplex PCR; TCRdb keeps only in-frame clonotypes and omits some of them. The table includes some 2,000,000 clones, about 95% detected once. Cells designated naive CD8 were CD45RO-negative and were positively selected for CCR7, with terminally differentiated effector memory CD45RA+ cells excluded. The specimen was naive CD8+ T cells sorted from blood. Every receptor here comes from a man younger than 35 in good health.

Regarding this clone: This sample includes further DNA sequences coding for the same CDR3. The chain joins TRBV9 to TRBJ1-1, with D tentatively TRBD1 (6 bases). This CDR3 has 14 amino acids. V was shortened by 4 bases and J by 4 bases, with 14 bases between the two germline ends. From germline, CDR1 is SGDLS and CDR2 YYNGEE. The CDR3 spells CASSPRGGGTEAFF. CDR3 nucleotides: TGTGCCAGCAGCCCCAGGGGTGGAGGCACTGAAGCTTTCTTT.

This chain joins TRBV27 and TRBJ2-7; the match to TRBD2 covers 13 bases. This CDR3 comprises 14 residues. CDR1 is MNHEY and CDR2 is SMNVEV in the germline V gene (reference sequence). Unmatched junction bases numbered 3, after V lost 4 bases and J lost 6 bases. This chain's CDR3 is CASSWTSGSGEQYF. The CDR3 coding sequence is TGTGCCAGCAGTTGGACTAGCGGGAGCGGCGAGCAGTACTTC.

This rearrangement joins TRBV29-1 to TRBJ2-7, with a tentative D call TRBD2 (6 bases). Looked up from germline, CDR1 is SQVTM and CDR2 is ANQGSEA. The CDR3 runs 14 residues. The V and J ends lost 8 bases and 0 bases respectively, with 17 bases between them. The CDR3 DNA reads as TGCAGCTTTCGTGCTGCGGGAAACTCCTACGAGCAGTACTTC. This sequence encodes CSFRAAGNSYEQYF.

This clone was seen a single time. V is TRBV29-1 and J is TRBJ1-2; D is perhaps TRBD1 (5 bases). CDR1 and CDR2 from the germline V gene are SQVTM and ANQGSEA. The CDR3 is made up of 16 amino acids. The V end lost 0 bases, the J end lost 4 bases, and 18 bases lay between the germline ends. CDR3 sequence (DNA): TGCAGCGTTGAAGATACCTGGGGGGGTTATGGCTATGGCTACACCTTC. This gives the protein CSVEDTWGGYGYGYTF.

This clone was recorded only once. This chain connects TRBV29-1 to TRBJ1-2; 7 bases are shared with TRBD1. Trimming took 2 bases from V and 6 from J; bases not matched to a gene: 9. The germline V gene encodes CDR1 SQVTM and CDR2 ANQGSEA. There are 14 residues in the CDR3. The CDR3 region is CSVETGRGDDGYTF. The CDR3 nucleotides are TGCAGCGTTGAAACTGGCAGGGGGGACGATGGCTACACCTTC.

This clone was observed once. This chain links TRBV7-9 with TRBJ2-3, with TRBD1 identical over 10 bases. This CDR3 is 16 amino acids long. Per germline, CDR1 SEHNR and CDR2 FQNEAQ (reference sequence). With 4 bases clipped from V and 2 bases from J, the junction kept 6 bases outside the gene matches. CDR3 loop: CASSSGTGATTDTQYF. The CDR3 bases are TGTGCCAGCAGCTCCGGGACAGGGGCAACCACAGATACGCAGTATTTT. Full variable domain (rest looked up from reference TRBV7-9 and TRBJ2-3): DTGVSQNPRHKITKRGQNVTFRCDPISEHNRLYWYRQTLGQGPEFLTYFQNEAQLEKSRLLSDRFSAERPKGSFSTLEIQRTEQGDSAMYLCASSSGTGATTDTQYFGPGTRLTVL.

The rearrangement joins TRBV4-1 to TRBJ1-2; 8 nucleotides agree with TRBD1. The germline V gene encodes CDR1 MGHRA and CDR2 YSYEKL. V dropped 4 bases and J dropped 7; count of bases not matched to a gene: 14. The CDR3 contains 16 residues. The CDR3 region is CASSLWDRSEIGGYTF. The CDR3 nucleotides read TGCGCCAGCAGCCTTTGGGACAGGTCGGAAATAGGTGGCTACACCTTC.

This chain links TRBV4-2 with TRBJ1-5; D is uncertain. Germline-derived CDR1 and CDR2 are LGHNA and YNFKEQ. The CDR3 sequence is 13 residues long. Trimming removed 0 bases at V and 6 bases at J, with 6 bases between. CDR3 bases: TGTGCCAGCAGCCAAGATCCAACTCAGCCCCAGCATTTT. This gives the protein CASSQDPTQPQHF.

This chain uses TRBV5-6 with TRBJ1-6; a possible D gene is TRBD1 (6 bases). Germline V gene sequence: CDR1 SGHDT, CDR2 YYEEEE. V was cut by 0 bases and J by 7 bases, with 14 bases left in between. CDR3 length equals 16 residues. In DNA, the CDR3 is TGTGCCAGCAGCTTGGGTGGGGGCCGTGAGAATTCACCCCTCCACTTT. It translates to CASSLGGGRENSPLHF.

The V gene is TRBV27, the J gene TRBJ2-7; weak D call: TRBD2 (6 bases). CDR1 MNHEY and CDR2 SMNVEV come from the germline V gene (reference sequence). CDR3 length: 16 amino acids. Trimming shortened V by 5 bases and J by 3 bases, and 20 bases separated the two germline ends. The CDR3 bases are TGTGCCAGCAGTCCCTTGACTAGTGACGGGCTCTACGAGCAGTACTTC. This encodes CASSPLTSDGLYEQYF.

This clone was counted once. This chain joins TRBV6-4 and TRBJ2-3; D is unresolved. Between the trimmed V and J ends, which lost 0 bases and 6 bases, there was a span of 16 bases. The CDR3 is made up of 16 amino acids. Germline values: CDR1 MRHNA, CDR2 SNTAGT. The CDR3 DNA is TGTGCCAGCAGTGACTCGAAGCGAGAGATACCTGATACGCAGTATTTT. This gives the protein CASSDSKREIPDTQYF.

The CDR3 region has the DNA TGCGCCAGCAGCTGGCCCCGCATCGATGAGCAGTTCTTC. Translated: CASSWPRIDEQFF. The chain is built from TRBV5-1 and TRBJ2-1; no firm D call. V gave up 3 bases and J gave up 8 bases, with 12 bases separating them. CDR3 length equals 13 residues. The germline CDR1 and CDR2 sequences are SGHRS and YFSETQ.

V and J are TRBV7-6 and TRBJ2-1; no clear D. The CDR3 has 12 amino acids. Looked up from germline, CDR1 is SGHVS and CDR2 is FNYEAQ. Trimming stripped 5 bases from V and 8 bases from J, with 10 bases between. The CDR3 nucleotides read TGTGCCAGCAGCGCCGGGCTCGATGAGCAGTTCTTC. Encoded protein: CASSAGLDEQFF. The full variable domain, in which reference TRBV7-6 and TRBJ2-1 provide the parts outside the CDR3, is GAGVSQSPRYKVTKRGQDVALRCDPISGHVSLYWYRQALGQGPEFLTYFNYEAQQDKSGLPNDRFSAERPEGSISTLTIQRTEQRDSAMYRCASSAGLDEQFFGPGTRLTVL.

With respect to this clone: The identical CDR3 is also encoded by other nucleotide sequences in the sample. Here the CDR3 DNA reads TGTGCCAGCAGCTTTGGGGTAGAGACCCAGTACTTC. It encodes CASSFGVETQYF. V and J are TRBV5-8 and TRBJ2-5; D uncertain. CDR3 length equals 12 residues. V was trimmed by 2 bases and J by 4 bases, leaving 6 bases between them. Germline V lookup: CDR1 SGHTS, CDR2 YDEGEE.

The CDR3 bases are TGTGCCAGCAGTGAAGCAGGGGTTACTGAAGCTTTCTTT. It yields the protein CASSEAGVTEAFF. The rearrangement joins TRBV2 to TRBJ1-1, with D possibly matching TRBD1 (5 bases). The CDR3 consists of 13 residues. The V gene lost 0 bases and the J gene lost 5 bases, with 7 bases spanning the gap. Germline V CDR1 and CDR2: SNHLY, FYNNEI.

The rearrangement joins TRBV5-1 to TRBJ2-3; 7 nucleotides match TRBD2. J gave up 3 bases and V 3 bases, and 4 bases lay outside the gene matches. CDR3 length: 14 residues. Germline CDR1 reads SGHRS; CDR2 reads YFSETQ. CDR3 loop: CASSSGLVTDTQYF. CDR3 nucleotide sequence: TGCGCCAGCAGCTCTGGACTAGTAACAGATACGCAGTATTTT.

The rearrangement joins TRBV15 to TRBJ2-7; no clear D. The V gene lost 3 bases and the J gene lost 7 bases, with 13 bases spanning the gap. Germline loops: CDR1 LNHNV, CDR2 YYDKDF (reference sequence). The CDR3 sequence is 13 residues long. Written as DNA, the CDR3 is TGTGCCACCAGCAGTGGCGTTCCGTGGGAGCAGTACTTC. The encoded protein is CATSSGVPWEQYF. Full variable domain (outside the CDR3, taken from reference TRBV15 and TRBJ2-7): DAMVIQNPRYQVTQFGKPVTLSCSQTLNHNVMYWYQQKSSQAPKLLFHYYDKDFNNEADTPDNFQSRRPNTSFCFLDIRSPGLGDTAMYLCATSSGVPWEQYFGPGTRLTVT.

This clone appeared a single time. The chain couples TRBV29-1 to TRBJ2-3; tentative D call: TRBD2 (5 bases). The V gene lost 0 bases and the J gene lost 6 bases, with 7 bases spanning the gap. The CDR3 runs 12 residues. CDR1 is SQVTM and CDR2 is ANQGSEA in the germline V gene. The CDR3 sequence is CSVEDWRDTQYF. The CDR3 DNA reads as TGCAGCGTTGAAGACTGGAGGGATACGCAGTATTTT.

The V gene is TRBV30, the J gene TRBJ2-5, with 8 bases aligning to TRBD1. J lost 3 bases, V lost 0 bases, and 6 bases had no gene match. This CDR3 region has 15 residues. CDR1 and CDR2 (germline): GTSNPN, SVGIG (reference sequence). The CDR3 DNA reads as TGTGCCTGGAGTGTAGGACAGGGTCCAGAAGAGACCCAGTACTTC. This gives the protein CAWSVGQGPEETQYF.

V and J are TRBV19 and TRBJ2-7; possible D gene TRBD2, 6 bases. CDR1 is LNHDA and CDR2 is SQIVND in the germline V gene (reference sequence). The CDR3 has 13 residues. Trimming took off 5 bases at V and 5 bases at J, with 13 bases between the two ends. The CDR3 loop reads CASSPGGGDEQYF. CDR3 bases: TGTGCCAGTAGTCCAGGTGGCGGGGACGAGCAGTACTTC.